This TCR beta chain was recorded in a study of blood T cells in healthy people across ages. Sample-barcoded 5' priming and a J-beta primer mix drove a second PCR of 7 to 11 cycles. TCRdb re-called the 5' RACE reads with MiXCR, one entry per CDR3 protein. Of 1.4 million to 1.5 million distinct CDR3 sequences in the sample, around two fifths are singletons; the top ten hold under 8%. Per germline, CDR1 MNHEY and CDR2 SVGAGI. This CDR3 region has 14 residues. The V segment lost 0 bases and the J segment 2 bases; nucleotides outside the gene matches: 0. Drawn from each donor were approximately 9.5 milliliters of peripheral blood. No fewer than 5.5 micrograms of total RNA were isolated from every sample. This clonotype was detected a few times.

The sequencing sample was made of blood. This TCR came from a young woman in good health. The rearrangement uses TRBV6-5 and TRBJ2-7, with TRBD1 matching 8 bases. CDR3 coding DNA: TGTGCCAGCAGTTACTCGGACAGGGCCTACGAGCAGTACTTC. Translated, it gives CASSYSDRAYEQYF.